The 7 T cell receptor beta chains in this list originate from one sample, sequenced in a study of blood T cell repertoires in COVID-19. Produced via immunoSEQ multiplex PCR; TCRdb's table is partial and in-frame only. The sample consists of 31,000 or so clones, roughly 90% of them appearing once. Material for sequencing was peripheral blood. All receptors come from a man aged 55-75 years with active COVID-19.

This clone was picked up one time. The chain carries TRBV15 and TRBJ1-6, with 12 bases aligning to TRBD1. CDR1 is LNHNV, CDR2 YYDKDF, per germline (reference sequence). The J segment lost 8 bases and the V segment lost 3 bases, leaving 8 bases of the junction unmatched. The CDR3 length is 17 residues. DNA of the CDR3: TGTGCCACCAGCAGGGCCGGGACAGGGGGCTTTGATTCACCCCTCCACTTT. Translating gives CATSRAGTGGFDSPLHF.

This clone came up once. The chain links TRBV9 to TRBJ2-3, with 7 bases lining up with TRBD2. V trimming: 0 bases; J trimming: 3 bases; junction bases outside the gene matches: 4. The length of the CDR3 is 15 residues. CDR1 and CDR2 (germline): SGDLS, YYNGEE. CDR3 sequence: CASSVGLAETDTQYF. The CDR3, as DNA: TGTGCCAGCAGCGTAGGACTAGCCGAGACAGATACGCAGTATTTT.

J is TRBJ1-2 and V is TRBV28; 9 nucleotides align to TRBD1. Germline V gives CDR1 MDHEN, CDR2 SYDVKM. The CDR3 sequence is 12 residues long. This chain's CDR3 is CGTGDPNYGYTF. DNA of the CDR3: TGTGGGACAGGGGATCCTAACTATGGCTACACCTTC.

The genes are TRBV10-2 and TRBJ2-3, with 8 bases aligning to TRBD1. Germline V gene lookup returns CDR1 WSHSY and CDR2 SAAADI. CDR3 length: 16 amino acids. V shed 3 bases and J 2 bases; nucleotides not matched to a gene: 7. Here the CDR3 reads CASSDFRDRFTDTQYF. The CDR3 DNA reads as TGCGCCAGCAGTGATTTCCGGGACAGGTTCACAGATACGCAGTATTTT.

CDR3 region: CASSRGGAAPEAFF. In DNA, the CDR3 is TGTGCCAGCAGCCGCGGGGGGGCGGCCCCTGAAGCTTTCTTT. The chain recombines TRBV6-5 with TRBJ1-1; D possibly corresponds to TRBD1 (6 bases). Germline lookup yields CDR1 MNHEY and CDR2 SVGAGI. The V and J ends lost 6 bases and 6 bases respectively, with 17 bases between them. The CDR3 runs to 14 residues.

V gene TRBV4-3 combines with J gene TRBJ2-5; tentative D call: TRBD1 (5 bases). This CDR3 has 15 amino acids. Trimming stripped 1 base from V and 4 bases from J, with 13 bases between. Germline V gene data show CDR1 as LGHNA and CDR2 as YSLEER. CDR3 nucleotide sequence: TGCGCCAGCAGCCAAGGGGGCCAGGGCTTAGAGACCCAGTACTTC. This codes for CASSQGGQGLETQYF.

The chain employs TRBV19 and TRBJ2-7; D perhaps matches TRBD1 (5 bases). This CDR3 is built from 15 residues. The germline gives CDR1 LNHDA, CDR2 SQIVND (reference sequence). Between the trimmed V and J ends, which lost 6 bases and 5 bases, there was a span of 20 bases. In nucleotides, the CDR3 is TGTGCCAGTAGCAGCGACAGCGCAAATTCCCACGAGCAGTACTTC. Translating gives CASSSDSANSHEQYF.